This T cell receptor (beta chain) was identified during a study of blood T cell repertoires in COVID-19. Study-wide context: Whether acute or convalescent, the COVID-19 samples came from the United States, Italy and Spain. From T cells, B-cell-depleted T cells, or PBMCs came the material, which was cDNA or gDNA.

Which cohort a participant joined came from the clinical history participants gave. Recovered status in Cohort 3 required two negative PCRs, clearance, or symptom resolution. The germline CDR1 and CDR2 sequences are MNHNS and SASEGT. Trimming left V 3 bases short and J 11 bases short, with 7 bases between. This CDR3 region has 10 residues. The data were produced by immunoSEQ multiplex PCR, yet TCRdb's version contains in-frame clones alone and is incomplete. The sample lists about 210,000 clones; 75% to 85% were seen once. The chain joins TRBV6-1 to TRBJ1-1; D uncertain. This clonotype originated in a man in his forties or fifties who had recovered from COVID-19. Sequencing was done on a sample of PBMCs or T cells enriched from blood (not recorded which). In DNA, the CDR3 is TGTGCCAGCAGTGATTACCGGGCTTTCTTT. Translated, it gives CASSDYRAFF.